These T cell receptor beta chains were read from a single sample in a study of CD8+CD57+ T cells in acquired aplastic anemia. TCRdb redid the calling of the reads with MiXCR, one entry per CDR3 protein. The table lists tens of thousands of distinct CDR3 sequences, about 73% of them singletons. Sequencing was carried out using sorted CD4+, CD8+, or CD8+CD57+ T cells (not recorded which) from PBMCs. These receptors were obtained from a human donor in good health, serving as a control. CDR3s include the opening cysteine and the closing phenylalanine or tryptophan. The D gene is left open where the match is weak. Only part of the rows carry a size: once, few, many, or a class if the clone is expanded.

j_gene: TRBJ1-2; v_gene: TRBV11-2; abundance: many; d_gene: TRBD1; CDR3aa: CASSLGDYRDSFYGYTF; CDR3nt: TGTGCCAGCAGCTTAGGGGACTACCGGGACAGTTTCTATGGCTACACCTTC
j_gene: TRBJ1-6; v_gene: TRBV19; abundance: NA; d_gene: NA; CDR3aa: CASSMAPSPLHF; CDR3nt: TGTGCCAGTAGTATGGCTCCTTCACCCCTCCACTTT
j_gene: TRBJ2-1; v_gene: TRBV24-1; abundance: NA; d_gene: TRBD2; CDR3aa: CATSGGLALNEQFF; CDR3nt: TGTGCCACCAGCGGAGGACTAGCCTTAAATGAGCAGTTCTTC
j_gene: TRBJ1-5; v_gene: TRBV7-2; abundance: NA; d_gene: NA; CDR3aa: CASSSRGDQPQHF; CDR3nt: TGTGCCAGCAGTTCAAGGGGGGACCAGCCCCAGCATTTT
j_gene: TRBJ2-7; v_gene: TRBV25-1; abundance: once; d_gene: NA; CDR3aa: CASHSGGISYEQYF; CDR3nt: TGTGCCAGCCATTCGGGCGGGATCTCCTACGAGCAGTACTTC
j_gene: TRBJ1-2; v_gene: TRBV24-1; abundance: NA; d_gene: TRBD1; CDR3aa: CATRRFTGTGGGYGYTF; CDR3nt: TGTGCCACCCGACGATTTACGGGGACAGGTGGTGGCTATGGCTACACCTTC
j_gene: TRBJ2-5; v_gene: TRBV24-1; abundance: NA; d_gene: NA; CDR3aa: CATSDYQETQYF; CDR3nt: TGTGCCACCAGTGACTATCAAGAGACCCAGTACTTC
j_gene: TRBJ2-3; v_gene: TRBV2; abundance: NA; d_gene: NA; CDR3aa: CASKGGTDTQYF; CDR3nt: TGTGCCAGCAAGGGTGGCACAGATACGCAGTATTTT
j_gene: TRBJ2-5; v_gene: TRBV9; abundance: NA; d_gene: NA; CDR3aa: CASSVGVETQYF; CDR3nt: TGTGCCAGCAGCGTAGGAGTGGAGACCCAGTACTTC
j_gene: TRBJ2-1; v_gene: TRBV28; abundance: NA; d_gene: NA; CDR3aa: CASSLAGSSYNEQFF; CDR3nt: TGTGCCAGCAGTTTGGCGGGGAGCTCCTACAATGAGCAGTTCTTC
j_gene: TRBJ1-3; v_gene: TRBV29-1; abundance: NA; d_gene: NA; CDR3aa: CSVEDLTDPGNTIYF; CDR3nt: TGCAGCGTTGAAGATCTTACAGACCCTGGAAACACCATATATTTT
j_gene: TRBJ1-2; v_gene: TRBV2; abundance: NA; d_gene: TRBD1; CDR3aa: CASTDRVGYGYTF; CDR3nt: TGTGCCAGCACCGACAGGGTCGGCTATGGCTACACCTTC
j_gene: TRBJ2-5; v_gene: TRBV11-3; abundance: NA; d_gene: NA; CDR3aa: CASSLVGSGETQYF; CDR3nt: TGTGCCAGCAGCTTAGTCGGTAGCGGAGAGACCCAGTACTTC
j_gene: TRBJ2-5; v_gene: TRBV24-1; abundance: NA; d_gene: NA; CDR3aa: CATSDSGTFGSETQYF; CDR3nt: TGTGCCACCAGTGATTCCGGGACCTTCGGTTCAGAGACCCAGTACTTC
j_gene: TRBJ2-7; v_gene: TRBV15; abundance: once; d_gene: TRBD1; CDR3aa: CATSSRDRGLREQYF; CDR3nt: TGTGCCACCAGCAGCCGGGACAGGGGGCTACGAGAGCAGTACTTC
j_gene: TRBJ2-1; v_gene: TRBV3-1; abundance: NA; d_gene: NA; CDR3aa: CASSQEASRLDNEQFF; CDR3nt: TGTGCCAGCAGCCAAGAGGCCTCCCGACTGGACAATGAGCAGTTCTTC
j_gene: TRBJ2-7; v_gene: TRBV2; abundance: NA; d_gene: TRBD2; CDR3aa: CASVTSGRDYEQYF; CDR3nt: TGTGCCAGCGTGACTAGCGGGCGAGACTACGAGCAGTACTTC
j_gene: TRBJ1-5; v_gene: TRBV6-1; abundance: NA; d_gene: NA; CDR3aa: CASRNTRSTPQHF; CDR3nt: TGTGCCAGCAGAAACACCAGGAGTACGCCCCAGCATTTT
j_gene: TRBJ2-1; v_gene: TRBV6-1; abundance: many; d_gene: TRBD2; CDR3aa: CASSPTGTSEYNEQFF; CDR3nt: TGTGCCAGCAGTCCTACCGGGACTAGCGAATACAATGAGCAGTTCTTC
j_gene: TRBJ1-2; v_gene: TRBV2; abundance: NA; d_gene: NA; CDR3aa: CASGVRNEGGYTF; CDR3nt: TGTGCCAGCGGTGTGCGGAATGAGGGTGGCTACACCTTC
j_gene: TRBJ2-1; v_gene: TRBV10-3; abundance: NA; d_gene: NA; CDR3aa: CASRGWVGNEQFF; CDR3nt: TGTGCCAGCAGAGGGTGGGTTGGTAATGAGCAGTTCTTC
j_gene: TRBJ1-1; v_gene: TRBV5-5; abundance: NA; d_gene: NA; CDR3aa: CASSLGYTEAFF; CDR3nt: TGTGCCAGCAGCTTAGGTTACACTGAAGCTTTCTTT
j_gene: TRBJ1-4; v_gene: TRBV10-1; abundance: NA; d_gene: TRBD1; CDR3aa: CARGTEPNEKLFF; CDR3nt: TGCGCCAGGGGGACAGAGCCTAATGAAAAACTGTTTTTT
j_gene: TRBJ1-6; v_gene: TRBV15; abundance: few; d_gene: NA; CDR3aa: CATSRGGGGSPLHF; CDR3nt: TGTGCCACCAGCAGAGGAGGGGGTGGTTCACCCCTCCACTTT
j_gene: TRBJ2-3; v_gene: TRBV7-9; abundance: NA; d_gene: NA; CDR3aa: CASSHRDGQREQYF; CDR3nt: TGTGCCAGCAGCCACCGGGACGGCCAGAGGGAGCAGTATTTT
j_gene: TRBJ1-5; v_gene: TRBV2; abundance: NA; d_gene: NA; CDR3aa: CASSAGRGSNQPQHF; CDR3nt: TGTGCCAGCAGTGCTGGACGGGGGAGCAATCAGCCCCAGCATTTT
j_gene: TRBJ1-3; v_gene: TRBV29-1; abundance: NA; d_gene: NA; CDR3aa: CSVEVEMTGSGNTIYF; CDR3nt: TGCAGCGTTGAAGTTGAGATGACAGGCTCTGGAAACACCATATATTTT